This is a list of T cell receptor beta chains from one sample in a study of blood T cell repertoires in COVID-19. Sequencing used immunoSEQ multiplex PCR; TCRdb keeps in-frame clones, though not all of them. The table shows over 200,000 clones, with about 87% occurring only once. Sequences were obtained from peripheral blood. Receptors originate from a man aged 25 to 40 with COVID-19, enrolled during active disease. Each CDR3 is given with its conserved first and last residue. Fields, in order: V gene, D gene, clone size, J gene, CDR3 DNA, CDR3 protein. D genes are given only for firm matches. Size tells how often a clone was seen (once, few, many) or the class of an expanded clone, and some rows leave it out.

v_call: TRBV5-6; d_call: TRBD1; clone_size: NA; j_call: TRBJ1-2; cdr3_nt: TGTGCCAGCAGCGCCGGGACAGGGGGCTTTGGGTATGGCTACACCTTC; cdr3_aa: CASSAGTGGFGYGYTF
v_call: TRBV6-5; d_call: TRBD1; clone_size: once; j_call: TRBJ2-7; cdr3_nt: TGTGCCAGCAGGGGGGACAGGGGGCGAGGCGAGCAGTACTTC; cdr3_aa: CASRGDRGRGEQYF
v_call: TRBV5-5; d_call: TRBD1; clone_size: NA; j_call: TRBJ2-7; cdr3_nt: TGTGCCAGCAGATTGGATCCGGGACAGGGGGGATACGAGCAGTACTTC; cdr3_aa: CASRLDPGQGGYEQYF
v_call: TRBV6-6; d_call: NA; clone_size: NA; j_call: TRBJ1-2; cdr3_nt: TGTGCCAGCAGTTACTCTGGCCAGGCCGGAAACTATGGCTACACCTTC; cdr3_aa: CASSYSGQAGNYGYTF
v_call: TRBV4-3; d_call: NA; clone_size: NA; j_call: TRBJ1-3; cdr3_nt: TGCGCCAGCAGCCACGGCGCAGCCACGGGGACTGGAAACACCATATATTTT; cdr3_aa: CASSHGAATGTGNTIYF
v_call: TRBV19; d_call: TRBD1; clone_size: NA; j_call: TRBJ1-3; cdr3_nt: TGTGCCAGTAGTATACGGAGACAGGGGCTCGGAAACACCATATATTTT; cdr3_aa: CASSIRRQGLGNTIYF
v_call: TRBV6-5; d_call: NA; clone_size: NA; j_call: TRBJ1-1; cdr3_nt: TGTGCCAGCAGCCCAGGGAGGAGAAACACTGAAGCTTTCTTT; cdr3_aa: CASSPGRRNTEAFF
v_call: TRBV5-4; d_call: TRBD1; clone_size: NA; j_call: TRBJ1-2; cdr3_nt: TGTGCCAGCAGCTTGAACAGGGGGAACTATGGCTACACCTTC; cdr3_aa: CASSLNRGNYGYTF
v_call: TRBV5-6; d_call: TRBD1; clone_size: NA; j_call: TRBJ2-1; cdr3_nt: TGTGCCAGCAGCTTAGACGGACAGGGCGCGTTCTTC; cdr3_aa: CASSLDGQGAFF
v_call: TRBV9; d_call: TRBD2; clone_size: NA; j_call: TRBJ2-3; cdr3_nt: TGTGCCAGCAGCGCGGGGGGAACAGATACGCAGTATTTT; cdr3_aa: CASSAGGTDTQYF
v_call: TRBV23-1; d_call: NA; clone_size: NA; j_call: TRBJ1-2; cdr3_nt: TGCGCCAGCAGAGGGTCGGGGGGCCTTGGCTACACCTTC; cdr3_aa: CASRGSGGLGYTF
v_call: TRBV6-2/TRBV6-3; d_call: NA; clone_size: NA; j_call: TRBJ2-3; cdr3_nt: TGTGCCAGCAGTTACCGGGAGACAGCCCCAGATACGCAGTATTTT; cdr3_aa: CASSYRETAPDTQYF
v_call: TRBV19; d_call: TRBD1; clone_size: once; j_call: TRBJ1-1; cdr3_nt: TGTGCCACCAAAGGACAGGGTTGGACTGAAGCTTTCTTT; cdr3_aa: CATKGQGWTEAFF
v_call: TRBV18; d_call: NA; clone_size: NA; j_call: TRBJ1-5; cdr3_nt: TGTGCCAGCTCACCGAGCCGGGATTCCAATCAGCCCCAGCATTTT; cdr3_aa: CASSPSRDSNQPQHF
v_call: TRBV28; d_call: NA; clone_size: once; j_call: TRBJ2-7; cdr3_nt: TGTGCCAGCAGCCCCCCCCAACAGGGAACCATCTTGTACGAGCAGTACTTC; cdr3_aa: CASSPPQQGTILYEQYF
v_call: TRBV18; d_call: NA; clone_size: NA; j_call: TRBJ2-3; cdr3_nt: TGTGCCAGCTCACCCCGAGGAGAGGCAGGGCGCACAGATACGCAGTATTTT; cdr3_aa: CASSPRGEAGRTDTQYF
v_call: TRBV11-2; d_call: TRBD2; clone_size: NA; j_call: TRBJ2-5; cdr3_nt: TGTGCCAGCAGCTTAGGTAGCGGGGGCTTCGCCGAGACCCAGTACTTC; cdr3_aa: CASSLGSGGFAETQYF
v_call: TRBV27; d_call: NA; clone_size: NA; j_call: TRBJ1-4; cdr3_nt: TGTGCCAGCAGTTTATTCCCTGCAACTAATGAAAAACTGTTTTTT; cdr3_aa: CASSLFPATNEKLFF
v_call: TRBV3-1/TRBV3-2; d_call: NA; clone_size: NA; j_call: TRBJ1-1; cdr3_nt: TGTGCCAGCAGCCAAGGCTATGGGGGGGGCACTGAAGCTTTCTTT; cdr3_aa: CASSQGYGGGTEAFF
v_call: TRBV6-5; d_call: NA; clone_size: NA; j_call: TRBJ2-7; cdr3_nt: TGTGCCAGCAGCGGACAGTTCTCCTACGAGCAGTACTTC; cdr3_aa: CASSGQFSYEQYF
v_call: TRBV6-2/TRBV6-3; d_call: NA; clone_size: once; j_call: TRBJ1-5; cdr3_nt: TGTGCCAGCAGTTACTCGAGGTTAGGGGTTCAGCCCCAGCATTTT; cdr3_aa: CASSYSRLGVQPQHF
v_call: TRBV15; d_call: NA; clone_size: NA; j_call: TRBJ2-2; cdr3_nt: TGTGCCACCAGCAGATCAGACACCGGGGAGCTGTTTTTT; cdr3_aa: CATSRSDTGELFF
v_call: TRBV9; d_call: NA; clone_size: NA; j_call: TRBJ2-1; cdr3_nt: TGTGCCAGCAGCGTAGATAAGAGCCTGGCTAGTGAGCAGTTCTTC; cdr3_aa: CASSVDKSLASEQFF
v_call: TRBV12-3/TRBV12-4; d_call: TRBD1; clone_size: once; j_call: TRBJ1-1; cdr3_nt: TGTGCCAGCAGTCCGGGGACAGGGGAAGCTTTCTTT; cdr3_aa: CASSPGTGEAFF
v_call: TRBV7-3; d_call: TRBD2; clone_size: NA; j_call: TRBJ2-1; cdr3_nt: TGTGCCAGCAGCTTAATGGGCGGGAGGGCAAATGAGCAGTTCTTC; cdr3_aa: CASSLMGGRANEQFF
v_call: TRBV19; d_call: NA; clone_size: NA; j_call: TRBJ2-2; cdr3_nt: TGTGCCAGTAGTATAGCTTCCCAGGGTCACACCGGGGAGCTGTTTTTT; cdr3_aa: CASSIASQGHTGELFF
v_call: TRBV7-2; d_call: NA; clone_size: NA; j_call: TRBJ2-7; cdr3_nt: TGTGCCAGCAGCTTAGCGTTACAGGGAAGGTACGAGCAGTACTTC; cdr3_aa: CASSLALQGRYEQYF
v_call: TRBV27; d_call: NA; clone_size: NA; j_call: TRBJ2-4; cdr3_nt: TGTGCCAGCAGTTTATCGGGGGGTCTAGCCAAAAACATTCAGTACTTC; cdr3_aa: CASSLSGGLAKNIQYF
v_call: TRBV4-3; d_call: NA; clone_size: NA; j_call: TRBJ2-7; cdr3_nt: TGCGCCAGCAGCCGCTTAACGGGTGGAGTCTACGAGCAGTACTTC; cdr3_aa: CASSRLTGGVYEQYF
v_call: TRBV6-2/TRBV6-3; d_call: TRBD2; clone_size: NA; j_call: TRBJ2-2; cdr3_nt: TGTGCCAGCAGTTCGGTTAGGGGACTAGCGAGCACCGGGGAGCTGTTTTTT; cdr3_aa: CASSSVRGLASTGELFF
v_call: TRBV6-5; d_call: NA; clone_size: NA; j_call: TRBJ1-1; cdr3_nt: TGTGCCAGCAGTCTTCCGGGACTCGTGAACACTGAAGCTTTCTTT; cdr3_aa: CASSLPGLVNTEAFF
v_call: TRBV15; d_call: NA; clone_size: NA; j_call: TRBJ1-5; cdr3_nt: TGTGCCACCAGCAGGGATTTCACAGGGCAGCCCCAGCATTTT; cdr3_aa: CATSRDFTGQPQHF
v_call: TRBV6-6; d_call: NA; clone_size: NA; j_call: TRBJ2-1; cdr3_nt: TGTGCCAGCAGCGATCAGGGCCCCCTATACAATGAGCAGTTCTTC; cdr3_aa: CASSDQGPLYNEQFF
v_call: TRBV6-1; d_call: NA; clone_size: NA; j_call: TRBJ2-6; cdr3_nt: TGTGCCAGCAGTGAAGCGCAGGGCTCTGGGGCCAACGTCCTGACTTTC; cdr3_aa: CASSEAQGSGANVLTF
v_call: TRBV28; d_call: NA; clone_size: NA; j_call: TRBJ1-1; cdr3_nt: TGTGCCAGCAGGCACAGGGCGCCTGAAGCTTTCTTT; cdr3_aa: CASRHRAPEAFF
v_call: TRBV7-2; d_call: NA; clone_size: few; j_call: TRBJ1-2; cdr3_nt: TGTGCCAGCAGCTTACTTAACTATGGCTACACCTTC; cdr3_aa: CASSLLNYGYTF
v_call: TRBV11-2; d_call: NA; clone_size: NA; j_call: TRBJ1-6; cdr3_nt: TGTGCCAGCAGCTTAGTTGGGGGGAGTTATAATTCACCCCTCCACTTT; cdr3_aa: CASSLVGGSYNSPLHF
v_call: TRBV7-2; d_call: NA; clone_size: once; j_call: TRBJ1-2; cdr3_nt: TGTGCCAGCAGCTTAGCGCACCCAGGGGCGGACTATGGCTACACCTTC; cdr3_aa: CASSLAHPGADYGYTF
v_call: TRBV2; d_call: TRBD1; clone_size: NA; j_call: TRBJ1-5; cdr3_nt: TGTGCCAGCACCCGACAGGGGCAGATAGGCAATCAGCCCCAGCATTTT; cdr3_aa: CASTRQGQIGNQPQHF
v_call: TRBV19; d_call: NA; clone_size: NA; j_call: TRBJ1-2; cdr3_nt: TGTGCCGGAGCCCGGGAAGGCTACACCTTC; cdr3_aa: CAGAREGYTF
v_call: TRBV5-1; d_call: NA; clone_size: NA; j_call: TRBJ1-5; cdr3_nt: TGCGCCAGCAGCCCCGGACATGTGGATCAGCCCCAGCATTTT; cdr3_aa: CASSPGHVDQPQHF